These T cell receptor beta chains were read from a single sample in a study of memory CD4+ T cells and cytomegalovirus serostatus. This table comes from immunoSEQ multiplex PCR, and its TCRdb copy is limited to in-frame clones, with some not included. The sample has 48,000 or so clones; around 80% are singletons. Sequencing input: memory CD4+ T cells from blood. Source of these receptors: an adult in good health and CMV-seronegative. The CDR3 runs from the conserved cysteine through the conserved F or W. A D gene is named only where the DNA matches it firmly. Clone size is given for some rows only: seen once, a few or many times, or a class if the clone is expanded.

j_call: TRBJ2-5; v_call: TRBV29-1; d_call: -; clone_size: -; cdr3_nt: TGCAGCGTTGTCGGGGGAGTGGGAGAGACCCAGTACTTC; cdr3_aa: CSVVGGVGETQYF
j_call: TRBJ2-1; v_call: TRBV27; d_call: TRBD2; clone_size: -; cdr3_nt: TGTGCCAGCAGGAGACTAGCGGGAGGTTACAATGAGCAGTTCTTC; cdr3_aa: CASRRLAGGYNEQFF
j_call: TRBJ2-1; v_call: TRBV11-2; d_call: -; clone_size: once; cdr3_nt: TGTGCCAGCAGCTCCTCGAGCGGAGTATACAATGAGCAGTTCTTC; cdr3_aa: CASSSSSGVYNEQFF
j_call: TRBJ2-7; v_call: TRBV7-2; d_call: -; clone_size: -; cdr3_nt: TGTGCCAGCAGCGCCCGGACGGGGGCCGGATACGAGCAGTACTTC; cdr3_aa: CASSARTGAGYEQYF
j_call: TRBJ2-2; v_call: TRBV4-1; d_call: TRBD2; clone_size: once; cdr3_nt: TGCGCCAGCAGCCAAGTCGGAAGCGGGAGGGCCGGGGAGCTGTTTTTT; cdr3_aa: CASSQVGSGRAGELFF
j_call: TRBJ2-7; v_call: TRBV19; d_call: -; clone_size: -; cdr3_nt: TGTGCCAGTAGTCGGTCAGGGAAGGAGTACGAGCAGTACTTC; cdr3_aa: CASSRSGKEYEQYF
j_call: TRBJ1-2; v_call: TRBV2; d_call: -; clone_size: few; cdr3_nt: TGTGCCAGCAGTGAACGGCAGGTCTATGGCTACACCTTC; cdr3_aa: CASSERQVYGYTF
j_call: TRBJ1-3; v_call: TRBV7-2; d_call: -; clone_size: few; cdr3_nt: TGTGCCAGCAGCTTCTCACAGGGCTCTGGAAACACCATATATTTT; cdr3_aa: CASSFSQGSGNTIYF
j_call: TRBJ1-1; v_call: TRBV2; d_call: TRBD1; clone_size: -; cdr3_nt: TGTGCCAGCAGCGAGTGGTTTGCGTGGACAGGCGAGGCTCAGAACACTGAAGCTTTCTTT; cdr3_aa: CASSEWFAWTGEAQNTEAFF
j_call: TRBJ1-1; v_call: TRBV19; d_call: TRBD1; clone_size: -; cdr3_nt: TGTGCCAGTAGTACCCCCGGGACAGAGAACACTGAAGCTTTCTTT; cdr3_aa: CASSTPGTENTEAFF
j_call: TRBJ2-7; v_call: TRBV19; d_call: -; clone_size: -; cdr3_nt: TGTGCCAGTAGTATCGGGCTAGCAGACGAGCAGTACTTC; cdr3_aa: CASSIGLADEQYF
j_call: TRBJ2-2; v_call: TRBV30; d_call: -; clone_size: -; cdr3_nt: TGTGCCTGGAGTCCGCCCAGTCCCCCCGGGGAGCTGTTTTTT; cdr3_aa: CAWSPPSPPGELFF
j_call: TRBJ1-2; v_call: TRBV6-6; d_call: TRBD1; clone_size: -; cdr3_nt: TGTGCCAGCAGCTCGTCGAGGGGGCACACCTTC; cdr3_aa: CASSSSRGHTF
j_call: TRBJ2-1; v_call: TRBV11-2; d_call: TRBD2; clone_size: -; cdr3_nt: TGTGCCAGCAGCCATCCCCAGAGCGGGAGCTCCTACAATGAGCAGTTCTTC; cdr3_aa: CASSHPQSGSSYNEQFF
j_call: TRBJ2-3; v_call: TRBV2; d_call: -; clone_size: -; cdr3_nt: TGTGCCAGCAGAGCCTACCGGACGGGGGTCACAGATACGCAGTATTTT; cdr3_aa: CASRAYRTGVTDTQYF
j_call: TRBJ2-4; v_call: TRBV27; d_call: -; clone_size: -; cdr3_nt: TGTGCCAGCAGTTTCGTGGGTTTAGCCAAAAACATTCAGTACTTC; cdr3_aa: CASSFVGLAKNIQYF
j_call: TRBJ2-7; v_call: TRBV27; d_call: -; clone_size: -; cdr3_nt: TGTGCCAGCAGTTCTCTTAGAAGCGTCTACGAGCAGTACTTC; cdr3_aa: CASSSLRSVYEQYF
j_call: TRBJ1-5; v_call: TRBV19; d_call: TRBD1; clone_size: -; cdr3_nt: TGTGCCAGTAGTATTAGCGGGACAGAAAACCGGCCCCAGCATTTT; cdr3_aa: CASSISGTENRPQHF
j_call: TRBJ1-1; v_call: TRBV7-9; d_call: -; clone_size: -; cdr3_nt: TGTGCCAGCAGCTTTGGGGGCGGGACTGAAGCTTTCTTT; cdr3_aa: CASSFGGGTEAFF
j_call: TRBJ2-3; v_call: TRBV6-5; d_call: -; clone_size: -; cdr3_nt: TGTGCCAGCAGTTATATGGGCACAGATACGCAGTATTTT; cdr3_aa: CASSYMGTDTQYF
j_call: TRBJ2-5; v_call: TRBV4-1; d_call: TRBD2; clone_size: -; cdr3_nt: TGCGCCAGCAGCCCCCCTAGCGGGAGCGTAGAGACCCAGTACTTC; cdr3_aa: CASSPPSGSVETQYF
j_call: TRBJ1-2; v_call: TRBV30; d_call: -; clone_size: -; cdr3_nt: TGTGCCTGGGGGGCCCTGTCTAGGTCAGGCTACACCTTC; cdr3_aa: CAWGALSRSGYTF
j_call: TRBJ2-5; v_call: TRBV18; d_call: -; clone_size: -; cdr3_nt: TGTGCCAGCTCACCACCCCTAAGAGGGACCCAGTACTTC; cdr3_aa: CASSPPLRGTQYF
j_call: TRBJ1-5; v_call: TRBV2; d_call: -; clone_size: few; cdr3_nt: TGTGCCAGCAGTGAGGGGGTTAGGGGAAGACAGCCCCAGCATTTT; cdr3_aa: CASSEGVRGRQPQHF
j_call: TRBJ1-6; v_call: TRBV7-9; d_call: -; clone_size: -; cdr3_nt: TGTGCCAGCAGCCCCCCTAAGGCGGAAGGTTCACCCCTCCACTTT; cdr3_aa: CASSPPKAEGSPLHF
j_call: TRBJ1-3; v_call: TRBV6-1; d_call: -; clone_size: -; cdr3_nt: TGTGCCAGCAGTGAGTGGTGGCAAGGAAACACCATATATTTT; cdr3_aa: CASSEWWQGNTIYF
j_call: TRBJ2-1; v_call: TRBV4-2; d_call: TRBD2; clone_size: -; cdr3_nt: TGTGCCAGCAGCCTAGATTTGGGGGGGAATGAGCAGTTCTTC; cdr3_aa: CASSLDLGGNEQFF
j_call: TRBJ2-7; v_call: TRBV29-1; d_call: -; clone_size: -; cdr3_nt: TGCAGCGCCCTTGACAGGAGCTACGAGCAGTACTTC; cdr3_aa: CSALDRSYEQYF
j_call: TRBJ1-2; v_call: TRBV6-6; d_call: -; clone_size: -; cdr3_nt: TGTGCCAGCAGTTACTCGAATAGGGGTAACTATGGCTACACCTTC; cdr3_aa: CASSYSNRGNYGYTF
j_call: TRBJ1-1; v_call: TRBV19; d_call: -; clone_size: -; cdr3_nt: TGTGCCAGTAGTATTTTTTTGCAGGGAGGTAAGACTGAAGCTTTCTTT; cdr3_aa: CASSIFLQGGKTEAFF